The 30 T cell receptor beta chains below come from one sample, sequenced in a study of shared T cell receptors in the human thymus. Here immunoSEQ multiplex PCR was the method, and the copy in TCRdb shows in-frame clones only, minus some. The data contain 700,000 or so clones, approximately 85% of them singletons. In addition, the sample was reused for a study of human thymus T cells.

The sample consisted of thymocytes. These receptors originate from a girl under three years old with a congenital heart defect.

The CDR3 DNA is TGTGCCGGTACGGCGGGGGGGACAGGCTCCTACAATGAGCAGTTCTTC. This translates into CAGTAGGTGSYNEQFF. The chain links TRBV5-8 to TRBJ2-1; the D gene is possibly TRBD2 (9 bases). Trimming stripped 10 bases from V and 0 bases from J, with 20 bases between. Germline V lookup: CDR1 SGHTS, CDR2 YDEGEE. This CDR3 region has 16 residues.

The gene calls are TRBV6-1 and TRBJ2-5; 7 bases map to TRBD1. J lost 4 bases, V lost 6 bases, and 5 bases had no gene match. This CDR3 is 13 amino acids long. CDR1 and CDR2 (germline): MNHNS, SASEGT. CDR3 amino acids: CASSTTGRETQYF. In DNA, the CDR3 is TGTGCCAGCAGCACGACAGGGAGAGAGACCCAGTACTTC.

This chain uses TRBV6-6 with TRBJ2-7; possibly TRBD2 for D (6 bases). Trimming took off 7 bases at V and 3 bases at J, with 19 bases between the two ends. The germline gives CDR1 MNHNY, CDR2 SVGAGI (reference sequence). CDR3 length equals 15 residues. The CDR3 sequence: CASTPRSPGGYEQYF. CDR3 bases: TGTGCCAGCACCCCCCGTTCCCCCGGGGGCTACGAGCAGTACTTC.

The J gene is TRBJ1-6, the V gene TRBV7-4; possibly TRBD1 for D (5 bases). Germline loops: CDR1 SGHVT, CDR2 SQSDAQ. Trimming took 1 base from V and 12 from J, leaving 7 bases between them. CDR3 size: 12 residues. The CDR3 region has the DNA TGTGCCAGCAGCTTAGACCAGGGACCCCTCCACTTT. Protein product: CASSLDQGPLHF.

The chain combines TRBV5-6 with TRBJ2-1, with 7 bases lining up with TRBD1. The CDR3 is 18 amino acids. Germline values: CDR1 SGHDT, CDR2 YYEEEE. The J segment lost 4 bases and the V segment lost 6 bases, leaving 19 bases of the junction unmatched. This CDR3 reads CASIPTVKEFRGYNEQFF. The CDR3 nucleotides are TGTGCCAGCATCCCGACGGTGAAAGAATTCAGGGGGTACAATGAGCAGTTCTTC.

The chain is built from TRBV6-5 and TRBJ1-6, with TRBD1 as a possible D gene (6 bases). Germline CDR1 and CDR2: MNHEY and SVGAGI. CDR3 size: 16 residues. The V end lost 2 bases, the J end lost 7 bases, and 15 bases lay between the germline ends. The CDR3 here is CASSYPRAGVNSPLHF. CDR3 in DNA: TGTGCCAGCAGTTACCCCAGGGCAGGGGTAAATTCACCCCTCCACTTT.

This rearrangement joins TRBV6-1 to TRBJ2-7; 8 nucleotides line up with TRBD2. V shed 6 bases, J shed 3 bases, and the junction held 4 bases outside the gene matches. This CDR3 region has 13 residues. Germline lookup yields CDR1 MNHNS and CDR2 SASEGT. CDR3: CASSGGAFYEQYF. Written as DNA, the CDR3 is TGTGCCAGCAGCGGGGGGGCCTTCTACGAGCAGTACTTC.

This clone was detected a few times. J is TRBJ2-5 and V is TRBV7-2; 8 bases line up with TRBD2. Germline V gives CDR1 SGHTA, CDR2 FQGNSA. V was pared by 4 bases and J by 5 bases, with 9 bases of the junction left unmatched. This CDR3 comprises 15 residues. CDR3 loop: CASSSGRLATETQYF. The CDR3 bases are TGTGCCAGCAGCTCCGGGCGACTAGCGACCGAGACCCAGTACTTC.

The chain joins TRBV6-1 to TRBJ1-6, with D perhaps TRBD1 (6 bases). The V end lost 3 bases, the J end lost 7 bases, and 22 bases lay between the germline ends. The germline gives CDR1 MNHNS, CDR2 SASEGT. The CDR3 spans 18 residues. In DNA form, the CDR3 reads TGTGCCAGCAGTGATCGCCCCGGGACACATATTTCCAATTCACCCCTCCACTTT. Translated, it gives CASSDRPGTHISNSPLHF.

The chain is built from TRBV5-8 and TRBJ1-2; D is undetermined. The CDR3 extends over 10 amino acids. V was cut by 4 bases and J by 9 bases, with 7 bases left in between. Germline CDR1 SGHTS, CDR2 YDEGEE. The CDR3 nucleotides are TGTGCCAGCAGCGAGAAGTGCTACACCTTC. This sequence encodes CASSEKCYTF.

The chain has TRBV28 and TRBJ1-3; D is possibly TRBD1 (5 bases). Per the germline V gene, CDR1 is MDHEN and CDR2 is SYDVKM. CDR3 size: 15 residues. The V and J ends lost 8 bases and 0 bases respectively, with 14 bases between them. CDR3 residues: CASGTSGGSGNTIYF. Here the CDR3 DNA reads TGTGCCAGCGGAACCTCCGGGGGCTCTGGAAACACCATATATTTT.

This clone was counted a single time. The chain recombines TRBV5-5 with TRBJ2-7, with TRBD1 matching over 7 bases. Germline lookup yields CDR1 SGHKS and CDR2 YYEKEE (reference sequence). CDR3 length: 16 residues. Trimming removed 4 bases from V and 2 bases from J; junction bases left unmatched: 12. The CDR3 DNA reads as TGTGCCAGCAGCCGCTTCACCAAAGGGACAGCCTACGAGCAGTACTTC. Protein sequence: CASSRFTKGTAYEQYF.

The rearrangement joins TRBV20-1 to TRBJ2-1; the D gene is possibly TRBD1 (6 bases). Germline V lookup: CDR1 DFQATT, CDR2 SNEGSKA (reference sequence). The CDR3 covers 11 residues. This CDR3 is CSSNRANEQFF. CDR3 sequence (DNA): TGCAGCAGTAACAGGGCCAATGAGCAGTTCTTC.

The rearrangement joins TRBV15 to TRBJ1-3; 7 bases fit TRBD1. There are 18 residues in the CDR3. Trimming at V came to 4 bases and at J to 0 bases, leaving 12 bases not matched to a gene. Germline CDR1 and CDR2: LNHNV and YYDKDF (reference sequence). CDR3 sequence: CATSTTTPGQHSGNTIYF. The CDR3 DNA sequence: TGTGCCACCAGCACCACCACCCCGGGACAGCACTCTGGAAACACCATATATTTT.

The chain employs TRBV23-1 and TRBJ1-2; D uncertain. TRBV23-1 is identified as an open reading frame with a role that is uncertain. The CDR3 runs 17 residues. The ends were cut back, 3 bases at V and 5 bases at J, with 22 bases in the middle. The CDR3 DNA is TGCGCCAGCAGTCAGTTTGGTAGGCCTGTACCAGCGTATGGCTACACCTTC. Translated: CASSQFGRPVPAYGYTF.

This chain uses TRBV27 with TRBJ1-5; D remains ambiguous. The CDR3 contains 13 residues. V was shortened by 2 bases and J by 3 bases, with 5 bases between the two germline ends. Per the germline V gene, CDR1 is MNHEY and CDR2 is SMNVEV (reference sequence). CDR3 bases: TGTGCCAGCAGTTTAGCGAACAATCAGCCCCAGCATTTT. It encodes CASSLANNQPQHF.

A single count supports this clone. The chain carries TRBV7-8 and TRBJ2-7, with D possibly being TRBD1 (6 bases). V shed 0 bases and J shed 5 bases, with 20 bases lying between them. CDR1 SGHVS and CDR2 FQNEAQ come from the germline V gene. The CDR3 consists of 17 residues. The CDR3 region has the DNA TGTGCCAGCAGCTTAGCGCTTGGGCAGGGGCTAGGGCACGAGCAGTACTTC. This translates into CASSLALGQGLGHEQYF. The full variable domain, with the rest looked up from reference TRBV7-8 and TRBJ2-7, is GAGVSQSPRYKVAKRGQDVALRCDPISGHVSLFWYQQALGQGPEFLTYFQNEAQLDKSGLPSDRFFAERPEGSVSTLKIQRTQQEDSAVYLCASSLALGQGLGHEQYFGPGTRLTVT.

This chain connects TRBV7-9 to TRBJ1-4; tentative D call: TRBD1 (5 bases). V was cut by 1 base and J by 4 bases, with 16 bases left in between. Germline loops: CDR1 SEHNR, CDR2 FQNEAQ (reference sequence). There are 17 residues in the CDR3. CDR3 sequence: CASSLGGKGFRNEKLFF. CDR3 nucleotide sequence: TGTGCCAGCAGCTTAGGTGGAAAGGGGTTCCGTAATGAAAAACTGTTTTTT.

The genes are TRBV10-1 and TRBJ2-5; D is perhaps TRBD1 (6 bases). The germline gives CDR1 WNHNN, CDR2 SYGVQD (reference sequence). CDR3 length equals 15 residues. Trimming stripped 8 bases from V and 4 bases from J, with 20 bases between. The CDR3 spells CASGGHGQKGETQYF. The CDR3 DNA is TGCGCCAGCGGGGGACACGGACAGAAGGGAGAGACCCAGTACTTC.

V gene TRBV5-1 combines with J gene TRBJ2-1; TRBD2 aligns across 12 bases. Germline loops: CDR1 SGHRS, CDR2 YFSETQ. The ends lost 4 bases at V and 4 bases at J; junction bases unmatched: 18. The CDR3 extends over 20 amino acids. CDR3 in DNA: TGCGCCAGCAGCCCCCGACGACTAGCGGGGGTTCCCTTGGCTTACAATGAGCAGTTCTTC. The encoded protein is CASSPRRLAGVPLAYNEQFF.

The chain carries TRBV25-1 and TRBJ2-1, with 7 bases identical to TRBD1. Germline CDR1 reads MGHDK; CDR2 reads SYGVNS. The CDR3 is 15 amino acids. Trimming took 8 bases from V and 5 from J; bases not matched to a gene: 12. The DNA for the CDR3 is TGTGCCAGCGGGGGTTTGGGGACAGCAAACAATGAGCAGTTCTTC. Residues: CASGGLGTANNEQFF.

In nucleotides, the CDR3 is TGTGCCAGCAGCGTTTGGACAGGGGTGGGGACTGAAGCTTTCTTT. Protein sequence: CASSVWTGVGTEAFF. The chain carries TRBV9 and TRBJ1-1; 9 bases agree with TRBD1. Losses at the gene ends were 2 bases for V and 5 bases for J; bases not matched to a gene: 7. This CDR3 has 15 residues. Germline V gives CDR1 SGDLS, CDR2 YYNGEE.

The CDR3 DNA sequence: TGTGCCAGTGGGACAGGGAGAGTCCGGGACGCTTTCTTT. Translated, it gives CASGTGRVRDAFF. V usage is TRBV5-4 and J usage is TRBJ1-1, with 9 bases matching TRBD1. CDR1 is SGHNT, CDR2 YYREEE, per germline (reference sequence). Trimming at V came to 8 bases and at J to 11 bases, leaving 13 bases not matched to a gene. CDR3 length: 13 amino acids.

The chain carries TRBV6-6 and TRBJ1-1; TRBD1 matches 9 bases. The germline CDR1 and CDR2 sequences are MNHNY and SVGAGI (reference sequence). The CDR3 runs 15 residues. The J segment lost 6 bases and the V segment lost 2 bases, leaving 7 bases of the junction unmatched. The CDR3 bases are TGTGCCAGCAGTTACCCGGGACAGGGAGACGCTGAAGCTTTCTTT. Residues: CASSYPGQGDAEAFF.

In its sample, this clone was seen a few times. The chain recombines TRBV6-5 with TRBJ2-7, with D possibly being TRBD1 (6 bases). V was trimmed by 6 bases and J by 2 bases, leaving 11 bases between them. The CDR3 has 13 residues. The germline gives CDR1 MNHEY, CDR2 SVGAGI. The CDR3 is CASSRDKPYEQYF. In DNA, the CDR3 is TGTGCCAGCAGCAGGGACAAGCCCTACGAGCAGTACTTC.

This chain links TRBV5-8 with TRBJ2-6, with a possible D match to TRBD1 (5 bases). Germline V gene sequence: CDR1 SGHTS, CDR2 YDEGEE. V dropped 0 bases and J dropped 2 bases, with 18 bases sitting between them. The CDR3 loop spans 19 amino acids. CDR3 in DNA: TGTGCCAGCAGCTTGGGTGGCCAGGGTGTAACAACTGGGGCCAACGTCCTGACTTTC. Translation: CASSLGGQGVTTGANVLTF.

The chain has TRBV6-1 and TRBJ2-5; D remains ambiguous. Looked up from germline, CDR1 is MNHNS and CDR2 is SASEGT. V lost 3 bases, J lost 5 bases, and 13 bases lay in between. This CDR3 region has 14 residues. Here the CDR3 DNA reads TGTGCCAGCAGTGATGATAGTCGCGGTGAGACCCAGTACTTC. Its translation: CASSDDSRGETQYF.

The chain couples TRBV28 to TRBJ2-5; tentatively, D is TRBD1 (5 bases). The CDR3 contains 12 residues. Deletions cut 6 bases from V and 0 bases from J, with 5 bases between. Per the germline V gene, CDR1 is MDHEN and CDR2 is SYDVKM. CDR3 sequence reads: CASSRDQETQYF. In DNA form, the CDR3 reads TGTGCCAGCAGCAGGGACCAAGAGACCCAGTACTTC.

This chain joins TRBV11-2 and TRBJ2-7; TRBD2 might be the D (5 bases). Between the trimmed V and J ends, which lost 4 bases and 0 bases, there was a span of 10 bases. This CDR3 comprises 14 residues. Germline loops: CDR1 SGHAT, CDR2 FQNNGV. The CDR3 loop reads CASSSRTPSYEQYF. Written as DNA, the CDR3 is TGTGCCAGCAGCTCGCGGACTCCCTCCTACGAGCAGTACTTC. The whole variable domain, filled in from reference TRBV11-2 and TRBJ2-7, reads EAGVAQSPRYKIIEKRQSVAFWCNPISGHATLYWYQQILGQGPKLLIQFQNNGVVDDSQLPKDRFSAERLKGVDSTLKIQPAKLEDSAVYLCASSSRTPSYEQYFGPGTRLTVT.

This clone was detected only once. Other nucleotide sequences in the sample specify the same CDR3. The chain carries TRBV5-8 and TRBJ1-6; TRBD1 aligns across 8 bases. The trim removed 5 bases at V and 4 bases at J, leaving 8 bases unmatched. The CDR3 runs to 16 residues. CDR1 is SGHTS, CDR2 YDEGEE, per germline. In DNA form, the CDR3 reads TGTGCCAGCAGGGAAACAGGGGGGCCATATAATTCACCCCTCCACTTT. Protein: CASRETGGPYNSPLHF.